These 18 T cell receptor beta chains were sequenced from one sample in a study of T cells in localized non-small cell lung cancer (TCRdb year 2020). The receptor library was made with the immunoSEQ multiplex PCR assay. Held by TCRdb, this immuneACCESS table contains in-frame sequences only and omits some clones. Under half of the omission traces to an unresolved V gene where checked; the cause of the rest is unknown. This sample holds 15,000 to 20,000 clones; about 86% were observed only once. About 35% of the sample is held by the ten biggest clonotypes. Sequencing used peripheral blood, obtained before any cancer treatment. The receptors come from a male donor older than 55 with stage III lung adenocarcinoma.

This chain uses TRBV6-4 with TRBJ2-2; TRBD2 matches 7 bases. CDR3 length: 15 amino acids. V was clipped by 3 bases and J by 3 bases; unmatched bases: 4. The germline CDR1 and CDR2 sequences are MRHNA and SNTAGT. The DNA of the CDR3 is TGTGCCAGCAGTGAAGGCGGGGGTGACACCGGGGAGCTGTTTTTT. This codes for CASSEGGGDTGELFF.

The J gene is TRBJ2-2, the V gene TRBV11-2; 7 bases align to TRBD1. After removal of 5 bases from V and 3 bases from J, the junction contained 12 bases not matched to a gene. The germline V gene encodes CDR1 SGHAT and CDR2 FQNNGV. The CDR3 spans 17 residues. The CDR3 protein is CASSPFTGTAYTGELFF. DNA of the CDR3: TGTGCCAGCAGCCCGTTTACCGGGACAGCTTACACCGGGGAGCTGTTTTTT.

The chain carries TRBV6-1 and TRBJ2-2; 8 nucleotides agree with TRBD1. Looked up from germline, CDR1 is MNHNS and CDR2 is SASEGT. V gave up 1 base and J gave up 2 bases; unmatched junction bases: 6. The CDR3 consists of 17 residues. CDR3 nucleotide sequence: TGTGCCAGCAGTGAAGGGACAGGGTCGTTCAACACCGGGGAGCTGTTTTTT. It translates to CASSEGTGSFNTGELFF.

The CDR3 region is CASSPLAGGNYEQYF. The CDR3, as DNA: TGTGCCAGCTCACCACTAGCGGGGGGGAACTACGAGCAGTACTTC. The J gene is TRBJ2-7, the V gene TRBV18, with 11 bases matching TRBD2. Germline values: CDR1 KGHSH, CDR2 LQKENI. The trim removed 1 base at V and 3 bases at J, leaving 2 bases unmatched. This CDR3 is built from 15 residues.

The V gene is TRBV6-5, the J gene TRBJ1-1; D perhaps matches TRBD1 (5 bases). The CDR3 is 13 residues long. Germline V gene sequence: CDR1 MNHEY, CDR2 SVGAGI. Trimming stripped 7 bases from V and 4 bases from J, with 13 bases between. DNA of the CDR3: TGTGCCAGCACCAAACGGGGGGGCACTGAAGCTTTCTTT. Amino acid sequence: CASTKRGGTEAFF.

This chain's CDR3 is CAISETGQQNEKLFF. CDR3 nucleotides: TGTGCCATCAGTGAGACGGGACAGCAGAATGAAAAACTGTTTTTT. V gene TRBV10-3 combines with J gene TRBJ1-4; 7 nucleotides agree with TRBD1. The CDR3 extends over 15 amino acids. CDR1 and CDR2 (germline): ENHRY, SYGVKD. With 2 bases clipped from V and 5 bases from J, the junction kept 5 bases outside the gene matches.

The chain employs TRBV4-1 and TRBJ2-1, with 12 positions matching TRBD2. Per germline, CDR1 MGHRA and CDR2 YSYEKL. The junction had 15 bases not matched to a gene; V was cut back by 0 bases and J by 9 bases. CDR3 length: 19 amino acids. CDR3 DNA sequence: TGCGCCAGCAGCCAAGATCGGGCTAGCGGGGGGGCCAGGGACCGTGAGCAGTTCTTC. Protein: CASSQDRASGGARDREQFF.

As concerns this clone: One end of the junction fails to match germline, which may point to a read error. V and J are TRBV7-9 and TRBJ2-4, with D unresolved. There are 15 residues in the CDR3. Germline V gene lookup returns CDR1 SEHNR and CDR2 FQNEAQ (reference sequence). CDR3 sequence: CDSSSLFLAKNIQYF. DNA for the CDR3: TGTGACAGCAGCTCGCTTTTTCTAGCCAAAAACATTCAGTACTTC.

This rearrangement joins TRBV6-5 to TRBJ2-6, with D uncertain. The V end was cut by 6 bases, the J end by 0 bases, with 3 bases between. The CDR3 has 13 amino acids. The V gene's germline CDR1 is MNHEY and CDR2 SVGAGI. The CDR3 region has the DNA TGTGCCAGCAGGGACTCTGGGGCCAACGTCCTGACTTTC. Its protein is CASRDSGANVLTF.

This chain uses TRBV5-1 with TRBJ1-1; D remains unclear. Trimming removed 1 base from V and 4 bases from J, with 8 bases in between. Germline V gene lookup returns CDR1 SGHRS and CDR2 YFSETQ. The CDR3 is 13 amino acids. The CDR3 is CASSLIGFTEAFF. The DNA for the CDR3 is TGCGCCAGCAGCTTGATCGGTTTCACTGAAGCTTTCTTT.

The J gene is TRBJ1-1, the V gene TRBV5-1; D is ambiguous. Germline CDR1 reads SGHRS; CDR2 reads YFSETQ. Trimming pared 0 bases from V and 1 base from J, leaving 10 bases between. The CDR3 extends over 15 amino acids. The CDR3 DNA follows: TGCGCCAGCAGCTTGGCCCTACAGCAGAACACTGAAGCTTTCTTT. It yields the protein CASSLALQQNTEAFF.

The J gene is TRBJ1-2, the V gene TRBV7-8, with D possibly matching TRBD1 (5 bases). The CDR3 spans 16 residues. Germline V gene sequence: CDR1 SGHVS, CDR2 FQNEAQ. Trimming took off 4 bases at V and 4 bases at J, with 19 bases between the two ends. The CDR3 loop reads CASSSRQSTHFYGYTF. The DNA for the CDR3 is TGTGCCAGCAGCTCCCGACAGTCTACTCACTTCTATGGCTACACCTTC.

J is TRBJ1-2 and V is TRBV7-9; D is unclear. In germline, CDR1 is SEHNR, CDR2 FQNEAQ (reference sequence). This CDR3 is 12 amino acids long. Trimming removed 2 bases from V and 6 bases from J, with 7 bases in between. The chain's CDR3 is CASSLRSDGYTF. For the CDR3, the DNA is TGTGCCAGCAGCTTACGTTCGGATGGCTACACCTTC.

The chain joins TRBV25-1 to TRBJ2-5; TRBD2 matches at 12 bases. This CDR3 region has 15 residues. Trimming cost V 7 bases and J 1 base; bases outside gene matches: 4. Germline V gene data show CDR1 as MGHDK and CDR2 as SYGVNS. CDR3 residues: CASTTSGGTQETQYF. CDR3 nucleotide sequence: TGTGCCAGCACTACTAGCGGGGGGACCCAAGAGACCCAGTACTTC. The variable domain in full, completed from reference TRBV25-1 and TRBJ2-5, reads EADIYQTPRYLVIGTGKKITLECSQTMGHDKMYWYQQDPGMELHLIHYSYGVNSTEKGDLSSESTVSRIRTEHFPLTLESARPSHTSQYLCASTTSGGTQETQYFGPGTRLLVL.

The genes are TRBV6-6 and TRBJ1-5; D is undetermined. V was shortened by 9 bases and J by 6 bases, with 15 bases between the two germline ends. CDR1 and CDR2 from the germline V gene are MNHNY and SVGAGI (reference sequence). CDR3 size: 13 residues. The CDR3 protein is CASSPGIGQPQHF. CDR3 coding DNA: TGTGCCAGTAGCCCGGGGATCGGTCAGCCCCAGCATTTT.

The chain carries TRBV11-3 and TRBJ1-6, with 8 bases identical to TRBD1. The CDR3 loop spans 16 amino acids. Per germline, CDR1 SGHNT and CDR2 YENEEA. V shed 3 bases and J 5 bases; nucleotides not matched to a gene: 6. For the CDR3, the DNA is TGTGCCAGCAGCTTCGGACAGGGACGGGATAATTCACCCCTCCACTTT. This gives the protein CASSFGQGRDNSPLHF.

This sequence joins TRBV18 and TRBJ2-2; a weak D match, TRBD1 (6 bases). Germline-derived CDR1 and CDR2 are KGHSH and LQKENI. This CDR3 spans 13 amino acids. The V end lost 10 bases, the J end lost 4 bases, and 13 bases lay between the germline ends. The CDR3 nucleotides are TGTGCCACCGACAGGTCCACCACCGGGGAGCTGTTTTTT. Protein sequence: CATDRSTTGELFF.

The chain recombines TRBV10-2 with TRBJ1-2; D is unresolved. The CDR3 is 15 amino acids. Between the trimmed V and J ends, which lost 1 base and 4 bases, there was a span of 13 bases. Germline values: CDR1 WSHSY, CDR2 SAAADI. In DNA form, the CDR3 reads TGCGCCAGCAGTGAGTTTACACCAAATACCTATGGCTACACCTTC. Protein: CASSEFTPNTYGYTF.